The TCR beta chain under discussion was sequenced for a study of spatial heterogeneity in lung cancer. Sample share makes this clonotype medium-sized. A single record per CDR3 protein comes from TCRdb applying MiXCR to the 5' RACE reads. The profile shows about 21,000 distinct CDR3 sequences, 4.6% of them singletons. Unmatched junction bases numbered 4, after V lost 6 bases and J lost 0 bases. CDR3 length: 15 residues. Looked up from germline, CDR1 is SEHNR and CDR2 is FQNEAQ (reference sequence). The time point here: sample taken at primary tumor resection. The V and J genes are TRBV7-9 and TRBJ2-2; 7 bases line up with TRBD1. The receptor comes from a male donor with early-stage non-small cell lung cancer. The material was PBMCs, obtained at surgery. The DNA for the CDR3 is TGTGCCAGCAGTCGGGACAGCTCGAACACCGGGGAGCTGTTTTTT. Encoded protein: CASSRDSSNTGELFF.